A single sample gave rise to the 21 T cell receptor beta chains below, sequenced in a study of persistence of HIV-infected CD4 T cells. Sequencing used immunoSEQ version 4 in survey mode. Sequenced by immunoSEQ multiplex PCR; TCRdb stores in-frame clones only, minus some. The sample contains more than 30,000 clones, approximately 84% of which appear only once. Antigens for these TCRs are unknown. Stimulation used around 10 ug/mL lysate from CMV-infected fibroblasts. CD40L-negative CD69-negative CD45RO-high memory CD4+ T cells were sorted as populations depleted of antigen-responding cells. The sequencing used CD4+ T cells sorted from PBMCs after approximately 19-hour stimulation, collected from a patient who received antiretroviral therapy. These receptors were obtained from an adult man with HIV who was CMV-seropositive.

The chain has TRBV4-1 and TRBJ1-2; 9 nucleotides match TRBD1. Germline assignment: CDR1 MGHRA and CDR2 YSYEKL. V lost 0 bases and J lost 8; bases outside the gene matches: 16. CDR3 length: 18 residues. DNA of the CDR3: TGCGCCAGCAGCCAAGATGTCCGGACAGGGGCGTCGGGTTTGGGCTACACCTTC. Protein product: CASSQDVRTGASGLGYTF.

As DNA, the CDR3 is TGCGCCAGCAGCCTCGCGACCCGGCTCGGCCCTGAAGCTTTCTTT. It specifies CASSLATRLGPEAFF. The chain joins TRBV5-1 to TRBJ1-1, with D uncertain. Per germline, CDR1 SGHRS and CDR2 YFSETQ. This CDR3 is 15 amino acids long. The germline V and J ends were trimmed by 4 bases and 6 bases, with 19 bases remaining between them.

The V and J genes are TRBV6-5 and TRBJ1-6, with D maybe TRBD1 (5 bases). V lost 4 bases, J lost 7 bases, and 17 bases lay in between. CDR1 MNHEY and CDR2 SVGAGI come from the germline V gene. This CDR3 comprises 16 residues. The DNA of the CDR3 is TGTGCCAGCAGTTTATCCGACAGTCATCCCAATTCACCCCTCCACTTT. This sequence encodes CASSLSDSHPNSPLHF.

V usage is TRBV7-8 and J usage is TRBJ1-1; maybe TRBD1 (5 bases). V lost 5 bases and J lost 1, with 11 bases in between. This CDR3 contains 14 residues. CDR1 is SGHVS, CDR2 FQNEAQ, per germline. The CDR3 nucleotides read TGTGCCAGCAGCCGGGGGACTGCGAACACTGAAGCTTTCTTT. It encodes CASSRGTANTEAFF.

This rearrangement joins TRBV5-6 to TRBJ2-2; 8 positions match TRBD1. The germline gives CDR1 SGHDT, CDR2 YYEEEE. There are 15 residues in the CDR3. The V and J ends lost 0 bases and 7 bases, in that order; junction bases with no gene match: 5. The CDR3 nucleotides are TGTGCCAGCAGCTTGGTGGACAGGGAGGACGGGGAGCTGTTTTTT. This codes for CASSLVDREDGELFF. The whole variable domain, filled in from reference TRBV5-6 and TRBJ2-2, reads DAGVTQSPTHLIKTRGQQVTLRCSPKSGHDTVSWYQQALGQGPQFIFQYYEEEERQRGNFPDRFSGHQFPNYSSELNVNALLLGDSALYLCASSLVDREDGELFFGEGSRLTVL.

The CDR3 DNA follows: TGCGCCAGCAGCCAACCGGGACAGACGTGGGATGAGCAGTTCTTC. This encodes CASSQPGQTWDEQFF. This sequence joins TRBV4-1 and TRBJ2-1; 7 nucleotides agree with TRBD1. This CDR3 region has 15 residues. Losses at the gene ends were 2 bases for V and 8 bases for J; bases not matched to a gene: 9. Looked up from germline, CDR1 is MGHRA and CDR2 is YSYEKL.

CDR3 DNA: TGTGCCAGCAGCCGGGGGGACCCCTCGGAGGAGCAGTTCTTC. Protein sequence: CASSRGDPSEEQFF. The chain uses TRBV9 and TRBJ2-1; 7 bases match TRBD2. The CDR3 spans 14 residues. After removal of 4 bases from V and 10 bases from J, the junction contained 11 bases not matched to a gene. Germline V gives CDR1 SGDLS, CDR2 YYNGEE.

CDR3 residues: CATSRPGTGLINEKLFF. The CDR3 DNA follows: TGTGCCACCAGCAGGCCGGGGACAGGCCTCATTAATGAAAAACTGTTTTTT. This chain connects TRBV15 to TRBJ1-4; 8 bases agree with TRBD1. The CDR3 loop spans 17 amino acids. The V gene end was trimmed by 3 bases and the J gene end by 4 bases; junction bases not matched to a gene: 10. Germline assignment: CDR1 LNHNV and CDR2 YYDKDF (reference sequence). The whole variable domain, filled in from reference TRBV15 and TRBJ1-4, reads DAMVIQNPRYQVTQFGKPVTLSCSQTLNHNVMYWYQQKSSQAPKLLFHYYDKDFNNEADTPDNFQSRRPNTSFCFLDIRSPGLGDTAMYLCATSRPGTGLINEKLFFGSGTQLSVL.

The chain joins TRBV19 to TRBJ1-1; 8 bases are a match to TRBD1. This CDR3 is 17 amino acids long. Germline CDR1 is LNHDA and CDR2 is SQIVND (reference sequence). Germline trimming cut 0 bases from V and 5 bases from J; bases unmatched to any gene: 11. The CDR3 loop reads CASSIDGIHDRGTEAFF. Written as DNA, the CDR3 is TGTGCCAGTAGTATAGACGGGATCCACGACAGGGGTACTGAAGCTTTCTTT.

The chain carries TRBV25-1 and TRBJ1-5, with 9 nucleotides matching TRBD1. This CDR3 is 13 amino acids long. Looked up from germline, CDR1 is MGHDK and CDR2 is SYGVNS. Germline trimming cut 6 bases from V and 4 bases from J; bases unmatched to any gene: 1. CDR3 DNA sequence: TGTGCCAGCAGGGGACAGGGAAATCAGCCCCAGCATTTT. Amino acids: CASRGQGNQPQHF.

The gene calls are TRBV7-9 and TRBJ2-1; D perhaps matches TRBD1 (6 bases). The CDR3 runs 14 residues. Germline loops: CDR1 SEHNR, CDR2 FQNEAQ (reference sequence). The V end lost 3 bases, the J end lost 5 bases, and 11 bases lay between the germline ends. In DNA form, the CDR3 reads TGTGCCAGCAGCTTGAGGGGGACCGACAATGAGCAGTTCTTC. The encoded protein is CASSLRGTDNEQFF.

The chain links TRBV6-5 to TRBJ1-2; D possibly corresponds to TRBD1 (6 bases). Germline V gives CDR1 MNHEY, CDR2 SVGAGI. Trimming stripped 0 bases from V and 2 bases from J, with 10 bases between. CDR3 length equals 15 residues. CDR3 in amino acids: CASSYSGQLNYGYTF. In DNA form, the CDR3 reads TGTGCCAGCAGTTACTCAGGACAGCTGAACTATGGCTACACCTTC.

V usage is TRBV4-1 and J usage is TRBJ1-2; TRBD1 might be the D (6 bases). With 0 bases removed from V and 7 bases from J, the gap between germline ends came to 15 bases. This CDR3 comprises 15 residues. Germline V gene sequence: CDR1 MGHRA, CDR2 YSYEKL. CDR3 region: CASSQDWRQARGYTF. As DNA, the CDR3 is TGCGCCAGCAGCCAAGACTGGAGACAGGCGCGTGGCTACACCTTC.

The chain carries TRBV4-1 and TRBJ1-2; D is unresolved. Between the trimmed V and J ends, which lost 4 bases and 1 base, there was a span of 13 bases. CDR3 length: 15 residues. The V gene's germline CDR1 is MGHRA and CDR2 YSYEKL. Here the CDR3 reads CASSPGRAHNYGYTF. As DNA, the CDR3 is TGCGCCAGCAGCCCGGGGAGGGCCCATAACTATGGCTACACCTTC.

This clone was counted once. J is TRBJ1-4 and V is TRBV27; 8 bases are shared with TRBD1. This CDR3 is 16 amino acids long. Germline V gene data show CDR1 as MNHEY and CDR2 as SMNVEV (reference sequence). J gave up 4 bases and V 5 bases, and 9 bases lay outside the gene matches. The CDR3: CASSPGDRGHNEKLFF. CDR3 nucleotide sequence: TGTGCCAGCAGTCCCGGCGACAGGGGTCATAATGAAAAACTGTTTTTT.

This clone was recorded only once. The rearrangement uses TRBV12-3 or TRBV12-4 and TRBJ1-1; unclear D gene. This CDR3 is 13 amino acids long. The V and J ends lost 5 bases and 6 bases respectively, with 13 bases between them. The CDR3 reads CASSPYTRPEAFF. CDR3 nucleotide sequence: TGTGCCAGCAGTCCGTACACGCGCCCTGAAGCTTTCTTT.

The chain links TRBV24-1 to TRBJ2-2; 7 nucleotides match TRBD1. Unmatched junction bases numbered 3, after V lost 2 bases and J lost 1 base. The length of the CDR3 is 16 residues. Per the germline V gene, CDR1 is KGHDR and CDR2 is SFDVKD. CDR3 DNA sequence: TGTGCCACCAGTGATTATAGGGACAGGAACACCGGGGAGCTGTTTTTT. It yields the protein CATSDYRDRNTGELFF.

This chain joins TRBV7-8 and TRBJ1-2, with 12 bases that match TRBD1. Germline CDR1 SGHVS, CDR2 FQNEAQ. V dropped 5 bases and J dropped 2; count of bases not matched to a gene: 6. The length of the CDR3 is 16 residues. In nucleotides, the CDR3 is TGTGCCAGCAGCCTCCAGGGGACAGGGGGCAACTATGGCTACACCTTC. Its translation is CASSLQGTGGNYGYTF.

The CDR3 DNA reads as TGTGCCAGCAGTTTGTTGAGTCGGAACACTGAAGCTTTCTTT. Its translation: CASSLLSRNTEAFF. This chain joins TRBV28 and TRBJ1-1; the D is unclear. Trimming pared 3 bases from V and 1 base from J, leaving 9 bases between. The CDR3 is 14 residues long. The germline V gene has CDR1 MDHEN and CDR2 SYDVKM.

CDR3 amino acids: CASSLQDRSTEAFF. The CDR3 nucleotides are TGTGCCAGCAGCTTACAAGATCGCAGCACTGAAGCTTTCTTT. The V call is TRBV7-2, the J call TRBJ1-1, with D uncertain. CDR3 length equals 14 residues. Deletions cut 2 bases from V and 4 bases from J, with 11 bases between. Looked up from germline, CDR1 is SGHTA and CDR2 is FQGNSA.

The chain joins TRBV5-1 to TRBJ2-3, with a weak D call TRBD1 (5 bases). Germline V gene lookup returns CDR1 SGHRS and CDR2 YFSETQ. The CDR3 runs to 16 residues. V shed 0 bases and J shed 2 bases, with 13 bases lying between them. CDR3 in DNA: TGCGCCAGCAGCTTGGGAGACAGTATATTCACAGATACGCAGTATTTT. Translation: CASSLGDSIFTDTQYF.